This passage covers 29 T cell receptor beta chains from one sample sequenced in a study of cytomegalovirus exposure and HLA in healthy donors. Assay: immunoSEQ multiplex PCR; the TCRdb copy retains only in-frame clones and omits some. The table lists 95,000 to 150,000 clones, 70% to 90% of them singletons. Material for sequencing was PBMCs. The receptors were sampled from a woman between 18 and 30 years old in good health and CMV-seronegative.

The J gene is TRBJ2-7, the V gene TRBV28, with TRBD1 identical over 10 bases. Germline V CDR1 and CDR2: MDHEN, SYDVKM. The junction had 9 bases not matched to a gene; V was cut back by 6 bases and J by 1 base. The CDR3 consists of 16 residues. In nucleotides, the CDR3 is TGTGCCAGCAGCCCTGGACAGGGGGTCGGGTCCTACGAGCAGTACTTC. Its translation is CASSPGQGVGSYEQYF.

V is TRBV7-8 and J is TRBJ2-1; the D is unclear. This CDR3 is built from 15 residues. V gave up 4 bases and J gave up 0 bases, with 10 bases separating them. Germline lookup yields CDR1 SGHVS and CDR2 FQNEAQ. The DNA for the CDR3 is TGTGCCAGCAGCTCAACTATGAGCTCCTACAATGAGCAGTTCTTC. This translates into CASSSTMSSYNEQFF.

The rearrangement joins TRBV16 to TRBJ1-1; D perhaps matches TRBD1 (5 bases). V lost 2 bases and J 3 bases, leaving 10 bases between the germline ends. Germline values: CDR1 KGHSY, CDR2 FQNENV. There are 14 residues in the CDR3. CDR3 nucleotide sequence: TGTGCCAGCAGCCAAGGGGGGGGAGACACTGAAGCTTTCTTT. Translating gives CASSQGGGDTEAFF. The full variable domain, completed using reference TRBV16 and TRBJ1-1, is GEEVAQTPKHLVRGEGQKAKLYCAPIKGHSYVFWYQQVLKNEFKFLISFQNENVFDETGMPKERFSAKCLPNSPCSLEIQATKLEDSAVYFCASSQGGGDTEAFFGQGTRLTVV.

This chain joins TRBV2 and TRBJ1-2; TRBD1 matches 9 bases. J gave up 4 bases and V 3 bases, and 6 bases lay outside the gene matches. This CDR3 comprises 15 residues. Per the germline V gene, CDR1 is SNHLY and CDR2 is FYNNEI. CDR3 protein: CASSDRTGAVYGYTF. The CDR3 DNA sequence: TGTGCCAGCAGTGACAGGACAGGGGCGGTCTATGGCTACACCTTC.

The V gene is TRBV14, the J gene TRBJ2-5; unclear D gene. This CDR3 region has 14 residues. The germline V gene encodes CDR1 SGHDN and CDR2 FVKESK. V was clipped by 2 bases and J by 0 bases, with 7 bases between them. The CDR3 loop reads CASSQSMYQETQYF. In DNA form, the CDR3 reads TGTGCCAGCAGCCAATCAATGTACCAAGAGACCCAGTACTTC.

This rearrangement joins TRBV5-1 to TRBJ2-6, with D uncertain. The CDR3 covers 14 residues. Germline values: CDR1 SGHRS, CDR2 YFSETQ. V was cut by 4 bases and J by 1 base, with 6 bases left in between. CDR3 sequence reads: CASSPESGANVLTF. The CDR3 DNA is TGCGCCAGCAGCCCCGAGTCTGGGGCCAACGTCCTGACTTTC.

J is TRBJ2-1 and V is TRBV7-6; 11 bases map to TRBD1. J gave up 6 bases and V 5 bases, and 15 bases lay outside the gene matches. CDR1 and CDR2 (germline): SGHVS, FNYEAQ. There are 18 residues in the CDR3. The CDR3 sequence: CASSQGTGGPISGNEQFF. CDR3 coding DNA: TGTGCCAGCAGCCAAGGGACAGGGGGTCCTATTAGTGGCAATGAGCAGTTCTTC.

The chain combines TRBV28 with TRBJ1-5; 8 positions match TRBD1. In germline, CDR1 is MDHEN, CDR2 SYDVKM. This CDR3 contains 13 residues. J was trimmed by 6 bases and V by 5 bases; bases with no gene match: 3. CDR3: CASSLRGLQPQHF. The CDR3, as DNA: TGTGCCAGCAGTCTCAGGGGGCTTCAGCCCCAGCATTTT.

V is TRBV2 and J is TRBJ1-4; D may be TRBD1 (5 bases). CDR1 is SNHLY and CDR2 is FYNNEI in the germline V gene. CDR3 size: 14 residues. V was trimmed by 3 bases and J by 6 bases, leaving 11 bases between them. This chain's CDR3 is CASSDLGEDEKLFF. CDR3 bases: TGTGCCAGCAGTGATCTGGGGGAGGATGAAAAACTGTTTTTT.

The rearrangement uses TRBV6-5 and TRBJ1-2; TRBD1 agrees at 9 bases. The CDR3 sequence is 15 residues long. V shed 10 bases and J 6 bases; nucleotides not matched to a gene: 15. Germline CDR1 MNHEY, CDR2 SVGAGI. The DNA for the CDR3 is TGTGCCACCAAAGGTACAGGGGGCAGTAGGGATGGCTACACCTTC. It is translated as CATKGTGGSRDGYTF.

The chain recombines TRBV27 with TRBJ1-3; D uncertain. V was trimmed by 3 bases and J by 0 bases, leaving 3 bases between them. This CDR3 comprises 13 residues. Germline V gives CDR1 MNHEY, CDR2 SMNVEV (reference sequence). The chain's CDR3 is CASSFSSGNTIYF. CDR3 nucleotide sequence: TGTGCCAGCAGTTTCAGCTCTGGAAACACCATATATTTT.

The gene calls are TRBV6-1 and TRBJ2-7, with TRBD1 matching over 8 bases. The CDR3 totals 15 residues. After removal of 2 bases from V and 3 bases from J, the junction contained 6 bases not matched to a gene. Germline-derived CDR1 and CDR2 are MNHNS and SASEGT. CDR3 nucleotides: TGTGCCAGCAGTGAACGCCGAGGACAGGGCTACGAGCAGTACTTC. Translating it yields CASSERRGQGYEQYF.

This chain uses TRBV11-2 with TRBJ2-3, with 9 positions matching TRBD2. In germline, CDR1 is SGHAT, CDR2 FQNNGV. The CDR3 length is 18 residues. J gave up 4 bases and V 3 bases, and 14 bases lay outside the gene matches. CDR3 loop: CASSFRREGRSFADTQYF. DNA of the CDR3: TGTGCCAGCAGCTTTAGGCGGGAGGGCCGAAGCTTCGCAGATACGCAGTATTTT.

The chain has TRBV30 and TRBJ1-2; D is ambiguous. Germline CDR1 GTSNPN, CDR2 SVGIG (reference sequence). The CDR3 extends over 13 amino acids. Trimming stripped 1 base from V and 3 bases from J, with 9 bases between. The CDR3 coding sequence is TGTGCCTGGAGTGGCGACGGAGACTATGGCTACACCTTC. This encodes CAWSGDGDYGYTF.

This clone was found once. The V and J genes are TRBV2 and TRBJ2-7; 8 bases map to TRBD1. V shed 7 bases, J shed 0 bases, and the junction held 5 bases outside the gene matches. The germline V gene encodes CDR1 SNHLY and CDR2 FYNNEI. The CDR3 runs to 14 residues. CDR3 DNA: TGTGCCAGCAAATGGACAGGGAGCTCCTACGAGCAGTACTTC. This sequence encodes CASKWTGSSYEQYF.

This sequence joins TRBV7-6 and TRBJ2-5; 9 bases are shared with TRBD2. The CDR3 length is 16 residues. V lost 0 bases and J lost 5; bases outside the gene matches: 7. Germline V gene sequence: CDR1 SGHVS, CDR2 FNYEAQ. Here the CDR3 reads CASSLAAGTSSETQYF. For the CDR3, the DNA is TGTGCCAGCAGCTTAGCGGCCGGGACTAGCAGCGAGACCCAGTACTTC.

CDR3 coding DNA: TGTGCCAGCTCACCCCAACGGCGGGGACAGCAGTTATACGAGCAGTACTTC. It yields the protein CASSPQRRGQQLYEQYF. The chain joins TRBV18 to TRBJ2-7; a weak D match, TRBD1 (7 bases). The CDR3 has 17 residues. V lost 3 bases and J 4 bases, leaving 22 bases between the germline ends. In germline, CDR1 is KGHSH, CDR2 LQKENI.

The DNA of the CDR3 is TGCGCCAGCCTCGGACTAGCGGAGCGCTACGAGCAGTACTTC. Encoded protein: CASLGLAERYEQYF. The chain is built from TRBV10-2 and TRBJ2-7; 10 bases match TRBD2. Per the germline V gene, CDR1 is WSHSY and CDR2 is SAAADI. This CDR3 is 14 amino acids long. V lost 8 bases to trimming and J lost 3 bases; unmatched junction nucleotides: 7.

V gene TRBV5-1 combines with J gene TRBJ2-5; 15 bases agree with TRBD2. Germline V gene data show CDR1 as SGHRS and CDR2 as YFSETQ. V shed 4 bases, J shed 1 base, and the junction held 8 bases outside the gene matches. This CDR3 spans 18 amino acids. The DNA for the CDR3 is TGCGCCAGCAGCACGGGACTAGCGGGGGGACCCTTCCAAGAGACCCAGTACTTC. This encodes CASSTGLAGGPFQETQYF.

This clone has just one count. The chain employs TRBV27 and TRBJ1-6; no definite D call. CDR1 and CDR2 from the germline V gene are MNHEY and SMNVEV (reference sequence). V lost 4 bases to trimming and J lost 6 bases, with 16 bases between them. The CDR3 runs to 16 residues. The chain's CDR3 is CASSWAELGGNSPLHF. In DNA form, the CDR3 reads TGTGCCAGCAGTTGGGCTGAACTTGGAGGTAATTCACCCCTCCACTTT.

The table lists this clone with a few counts. The genes are TRBV2 and TRBJ2-1; TRBD2 aligns across 10 bases. Trimming removed 7 bases from V and 9 bases from J; junction bases left unmatched: 15. CDR3 length: 16 amino acids. CDR1 SNHLY and CDR2 FYNNEI come from the germline V gene. The CDR3 nucleotides are TGTGCCAGCACCCTTACCGGGACTAGCGATCTTTTTGAGCAGTTCTTC. It is translated as CASTLTGTSDLFEQFF.

The J gene is TRBJ2-3, the V gene TRBV6-1, with 11 positions matching TRBD2. The V gene end was trimmed by 6 bases and the J gene end by 4 bases; junction bases not matched to a gene: 6. The CDR3 has 15 amino acids. Germline CDR1 is MNHNS and CDR2 is SASEGT. The CDR3 loop reads CASRSGTSGPDTQYF. CDR3 DNA sequence: TGTGCCAGCAGGTCCGGGACTAGCGGTCCAGATACGCAGTATTTT.

The V gene is TRBV4-2, the J gene TRBJ1-5; 8 positions match TRBD1. The length of the CDR3 is 15 residues. In germline, CDR1 is LGHNA, CDR2 YNFKEQ. With V trimmed by 3 bases and J by 2 bases, 3 bases remained unmatched. CDR3 residues: CASSQTGDGNQPQHF. The CDR3 DNA reads as TGTGCCAGCAGCCAGACAGGGGATGGCAATCAGCCCCAGCATTTT.

CDR3 sequence reads: CASSSHQGQGYGYTF. The CDR3, as DNA: TGTGCCAGCAGTTCCCACCAGGGGCAGGGGTATGGCTACACCTTC. The chain recombines TRBV28 with TRBJ1-2; perhaps TRBD1 as D (6 bases). Germline CDR1 and CDR2: MDHEN and SYDVKM. The V gene lost 4 bases and the J gene lost 5 bases, with 17 bases spanning the gap. The CDR3 has 15 amino acids.

In DNA, the CDR3 is TGTGCCAGCAAAAGGAGGACAACTAATGAAAAACTGTTTTTT. Amino acid sequence: CASKRRTTNEKLFF. The V call is TRBV28, the J call TRBJ1-4; D is uncertain. The CDR3 totals 14 residues. The germline V and J ends were trimmed by 7 bases and 0 bases, with 9 bases remaining between them. Germline CDR1 and CDR2: MDHEN and SYDVKM.

In DNA, the CDR3 is TGTGCCAGCGCCACAGGGCAGTTCACTGAAGCTTTCTTT. It codes for CASATGQFTEAFF. The chain couples TRBV27 to TRBJ1-1, with D possibly matching TRBD1 (6 bases). CDR1 is MNHEY, CDR2 SMNVEV, per germline (reference sequence). The V end lost 8 bases, the J end lost 4 bases, and 14 bases lay between the germline ends. There are 13 residues in the CDR3.

The V and J genes are TRBV7-2 and TRBJ2-7, with D perhaps TRBD1 (6 bases). CDR3 length: 13 residues. Looked up from germline, CDR1 is SGHTA and CDR2 is FQGNSA. V was trimmed by 2 bases and J by 2 bases, leaving 7 bases between them. CDR3 in DNA: TGTGCCAGCAGCTTACACAGGGCCTACGAGCAGTACTTC. It codes for CASSLHRAYEQYF.

The chain has TRBV19 and TRBJ2-1; 8 bases are shared with TRBD2. Germline CDR1 is LNHDA and CDR2 is SQIVND (reference sequence). The CDR3 runs to 16 residues. The V segment lost 0 bases and the J segment 4 bases; nucleotides outside the gene matches: 5. CDR3 sequence reads: CASSIDLLAGYNEQFF. CDR3 DNA sequence: TGTGCCAGTAGTATAGATCTATTAGCGGGATACAATGAGCAGTTCTTC. Looking up the rest from reference TRBV19 and TRBJ2-1 gives the full variable domain: DGGITQSPKYLFRKEGQNVTLSCEQNLNHDAMYWYRQDPGQGLRLIYYSQIVNDFQKGDIAEGYSVSREKKESFPLTVTSAQKNPTAFYLCASSIDLLAGYNEQFFGPGTRLTVL.

The chain is built from TRBV25-1 and TRBJ2-7; 9 bases are a match to TRBD1. The CDR3 contains 13 residues. Germline lookup yields CDR1 MGHDK and CDR2 SYGVNS. J lost 3 bases, V lost 3 bases, and 0 bases had no gene match. The CDR3 is CASSETGGYEQYF. As DNA, the CDR3 is TGTGCCAGCAGTGAGACAGGGGGCTACGAGCAGTACTTC.